Each of the 17 T cell receptor beta chains below was sequenced from the same sample in a study of vaccination and CD4 T cells after COVID-19. At the Johns Hopkins FTIC core, DNA taken from cultured CD4+ T cells was sequenced by way of the Oncomine TCR Beta short-read assay. MiXCR was run by TCRdb on the PCR reads, yielding one entry per CDR3 protein. In the table there are approximately 15,000 distinct CDR3 sequences, 61% of which are singletons. Their antigens are not known. As for treatment: roughly 10-day PBMC culture with coronavirus spike peptide pools or control peptides (ViraFEST assay). The sequenced sample was CD4+ T cells from blood, cultured in vitro. These receptors were obtained from a human donor who had recovered from COVID-19.

V is TRBV6-5 and J is TRBJ2-5; either TRBD1 or TRBD2 may supply D (6 bases each). CDR1 and CDR2 (germline): MNHEY, SVGAGI. The CDR3 is 15 amino acids. V lost 4 bases and J lost 5, with 17 bases in between. CDR3 protein: CASSFSRGARETQYF. The DNA for the CDR3 is TGTGCCAGCAGTTTCTCAAGGGGGGCGAGGGAGACCCAGTACTTC.

The V call is TRBV7-2, the J call TRBJ2-3; D call uncertain. Trimming stripped 2 bases from V and 2 bases from J, with 2 bases between. Germline CDR1 SGHTA, CDR2 FQGNSA. The CDR3 totals 12 residues. The CDR3 region is CASSLFTDTQYF. The CDR3 bases are TGTGCCAGCAGCTTATTCACAGATACGCAGTATTTT.

This chain links TRBV20-1 with TRBJ2-3; unclear D gene. Germline V gene sequence: CDR1 DFQATT, CDR2 SNEGSKA (reference sequence). The CDR3 covers 15 residues. CDR3 loop: CILSASKSPADTQYF. For the CDR3, the DNA is TGCATACTCTCGGCGTCTAAGTCCCCCGCAGATACGCAGTATTTT.

This chain connects TRBV11-2 to TRBJ2-1; D may be TRBD2 (5 bases). CDR1 and CDR2 (germline): SGHAT, FQNNGV. V was clipped by 3 bases and J by 8 bases, with 14 bases between them. CDR3 length equals 14 residues. CDR3 sequence: CASSLTTIGDEQFF. The CDR3 bases are TGTGCCAGCAGCTTGACGACTATTGGAGATGAGCAGTTCTTC.

V gene TRBV7-3 combines with J gene TRBJ2-1; TRBD1 is a possible D gene (8 bases). V was clipped by 5 bases and J by 7 bases, with 21 bases between them. There are 16 residues in the CDR3. Looked up from germline, CDR1 is SGHTA and CDR2 is FQGTGA. The CDR3 loop is CASSPQGGRAGNEQFF. CDR3 nucleotides: TGTGCCAGCAGCCCACAGGGGGGGAGGGCAGGTAATGAGCAGTTCTTC.

A single count supports this clonotype. CDR3 protein: CASRGVGLSYEQYF. CDR3 DNA: TGTGCCAGTAGAGGGGTCGGCCTTTCCTACGAGCAGTACTTC. V gene TRBV19 combines with J gene TRBJ2-7, with D possibly TRBD1 on 5 matching bases. This CDR3 is built from 14 residues. The germline V gene has CDR1 LNHDA and CDR2 SQIVND (reference sequence). V shed 6 bases and J shed 1 base, with 13 bases lying between them.

J is TRBJ2-3 and V is TRBV20-1, with a weak D call TRBD2 (6 bases). This CDR3 contains 16 residues. The V gene lost 3 bases and the J gene lost 1 base, with 17 bases spanning the gap. The germline gives CDR1 DFQATT, CDR2 SNEGSKA (reference sequence). CDR3 in DNA: TGCAGTGCTAGCCTGGGGGGTCCCAAGGGCACAGATACGCAGTATTTT. This encodes CSASLGGPKGTDTQYF.

The chain links TRBV6-2 or TRBV6-3 to TRBJ2-5; D unclear. Trimming shortened V by 8 bases and J by 6 bases, and 13 bases separated the two germline ends. This CDR3 region has 12 residues. From germline, CDR1 is MNHEY and CDR2 SVGEGT. CDR3 region: CASPGPRKTQYF. The CDR3 DNA reads as TGTGCCAGCCCTGGACCGCGTAAGACCCAGTACTTC.

The chain is built from TRBV20-1 and TRBJ2-5, with D unclear. CDR3 length equals 15 residues. Trimming took off 0 bases at V and 1 base at J, with 12 bases between the two ends. In germline, CDR1 is DFQATT, CDR2 SNEGSKA (reference sequence). The CDR3 region has the DNA TGCAGTGCTAGAGATAGAGAGGCCGGCCAAGAGACCCAGTACTTC. Protein sequence: CSARDREAGQETQYF.

The DNA of the CDR3 is TGTGCCAGCAGCTTAGTCGCGGGGACAGGGTATAGCAATCAGCCCCAGCATTTT. Its protein product is CASSLVAGTGYSNQPQHF. V usage is TRBV11-2 and J usage is TRBJ1-5; 9 bases are shared with TRBD1. The CDR3 consists of 18 residues. Germline-derived CDR1 and CDR2 are SGHAT and FQNNGV. Trimming took 1 base from V and 0 from J; bases not matched to a gene: 7. Using reference TRBV11-2 and TRBJ1-5 for the parts outside the CDR3, the full variable domain is EAGVAQSPRYKIIEKRQSVAFWCNPISGHATLYWYQQILGQGPKLLIQFQNNGVVDDSQLPKDRFSAERLKGVDSTLKIQPAKLEDSAVYLCASSLVAGTGYSNQPQHFGDGTRLSIL.

This clonotype came up a few times. The chain recombines TRBV2 with TRBJ2-3, with D possibly TRBD2 on 6 matching bases. Germline lookup yields CDR1 SNHLY and CDR2 FYNNEI. V was trimmed by 2 bases and J by 3 bases, leaving 12 bases between them. The CDR3 is 15 residues long. The CDR3 spells CASSELTSQTDTQYF. For the CDR3, the DNA is TGTGCCAGCAGTGAATTGACTAGTCAGACAGATACGCAGTATTTT. Full variable domain (missing parts from reference TRBV2 and TRBJ2-3): EPEVTQTPSHQVTQMGQEVILRCVPISNHLYFYWYRQILGQKVEFLVSFYNNEISEKSEIFDDQFSVERPDGSNFTLKIRSTKLEDSAMYFCASSELTSQTDTQYFGPGTRLTVL.

The V gene is TRBV7-9, the J gene TRBJ2-3, with a weak D call TRBD2 (6 bases). CDR3 length: 13 amino acids. CDR1 SEHNR and CDR2 FQNEAQ come from the germline V gene (reference sequence). With 4 bases removed from V and 4 bases from J, the gap between germline ends came to 9 bases. CDR3 sequence (DNA): TGTGCCAGCAGCTCGTCGGGGGCAGATACGCAGTATTTT. It codes for CASSSSGADTQYF. The variable domain in full, with the rest retrieved from reference TRBV7-9 and TRBJ2-3, is DTGVSQNPRHKITKRGQNVTFRCDPISEHNRLYWYRQTLGQGPEFLTYFQNEAQLEKSRLLSDRFSAERPKGSFSTLEIQRTEQGDSAMYLCASSSSGADTQYFGPGTRLTVL.

The V gene is TRBV4-2, the J gene TRBJ2-1, with 10 bases that match TRBD2. This CDR3 has 17 amino acids. V was clipped by 3 bases and J by 4 bases; unmatched bases: 9. Germline loops: CDR1 LGHNA, CDR2 YNFKEQ. The CDR3 nucleotides are TGTGCCAGCAGCCACCATAGCGGGAGGTTAAGTTACAATGAGCAGTTCTTC. Its translation is CASSHHSGRLSYNEQFF.

This clonotype has only a few counts. The chain employs TRBV6-1 and TRBJ1-2, with 7 bases that match TRBD1. The CDR3 sequence is 19 residues long. Germline loops: CDR1 MNHNS, CDR2 SASEGT. After removal of 0 bases from V and 4 bases from J, the junction contained 17 bases not matched to a gene. The chain's CDR3 is CASSEALLGRGRITYGYTF. CDR3 nucleotides: TGTGCCAGCAGTGAAGCGCTTCTGGGGAGGGGGCGTATAACCTATGGCTACACCTTC.

A few counts support this clonotype. The chain recombines TRBV30 with TRBJ1-1, with 7 bases aligning to TRBD1. The ends lost 5 bases at V and 2 bases at J; junction bases unmatched: 2. CDR1 GTSNPN and CDR2 SVGIG come from the germline V gene (reference sequence). CDR3 size: 12 residues. The CDR3 is CAWAGGNTEAFF. The DNA of the CDR3 is TGTGCCTGGGCAGGGGGTAACACTGAAGCTTTCTTT.

CDR3 bases: TGTGCCAGCAGCTTTACCGGGACAGGAGATGGCTACACCTTC. Translation: CASSFTGTGDGYTF. This chain links TRBV28 with TRBJ1-2; TRBD1 agrees at 8 bases. This CDR3 spans 14 amino acids. Germline CDR1 reads MDHEN; CDR2 reads SYDVKM. V lost 6 bases and J lost 6; bases outside the gene matches: 9.

The CDR3 nucleotides read TGTGCCAGCAGCCGCAAGGACGGCCCTAGCAATCAGCCCCAGCATTTT. The encoded protein is CASSRKDGPSNQPQHF. The V gene is TRBV12-3 or TRBV12-4, the J gene TRBJ1-5; no reliable D call. Trimming removed 6 bases at V and 0 bases at J, with 15 bases between. CDR3 size: 16 residues.